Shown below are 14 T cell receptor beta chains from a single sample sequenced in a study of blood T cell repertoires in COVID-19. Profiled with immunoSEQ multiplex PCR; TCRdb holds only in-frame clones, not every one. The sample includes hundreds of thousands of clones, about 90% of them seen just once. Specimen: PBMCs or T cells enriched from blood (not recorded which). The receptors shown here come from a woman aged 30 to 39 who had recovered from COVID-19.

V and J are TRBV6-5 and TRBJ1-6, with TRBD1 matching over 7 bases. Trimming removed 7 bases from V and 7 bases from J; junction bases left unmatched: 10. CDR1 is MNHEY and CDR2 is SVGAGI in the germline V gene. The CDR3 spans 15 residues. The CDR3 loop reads CASTHGARGNSPLHF. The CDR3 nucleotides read TGTGCCAGCACCCACGGGGCCAGGGGGAATTCACCCCTCCACTTT.

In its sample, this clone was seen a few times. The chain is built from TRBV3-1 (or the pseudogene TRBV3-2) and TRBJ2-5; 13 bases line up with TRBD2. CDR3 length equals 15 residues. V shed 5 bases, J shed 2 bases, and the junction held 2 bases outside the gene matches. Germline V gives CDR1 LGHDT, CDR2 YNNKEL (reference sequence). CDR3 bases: TGTGCCAGCAGCAAACTAGCGGGAGGGCAAGAGACCCAGTACTTC. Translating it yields CASSKLAGGQETQYF.

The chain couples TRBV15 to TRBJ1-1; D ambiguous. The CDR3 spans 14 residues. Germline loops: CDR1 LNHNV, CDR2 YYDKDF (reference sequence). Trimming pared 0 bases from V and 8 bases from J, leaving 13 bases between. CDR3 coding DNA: TGTGCCACCAGCAGAGAGTCCCGGACGGGAGAAGCTTTCTTT. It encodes CATSRESRTGEAFF.

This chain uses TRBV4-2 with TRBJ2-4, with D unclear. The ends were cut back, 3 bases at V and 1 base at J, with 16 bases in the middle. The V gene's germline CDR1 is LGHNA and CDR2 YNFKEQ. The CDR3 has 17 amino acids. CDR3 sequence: CASSQTYFSIAKNIQYF. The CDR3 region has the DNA TGTGCCAGCAGCCAGACATACTTTAGTATTGCCAAAAACATTCAGTACTTC.

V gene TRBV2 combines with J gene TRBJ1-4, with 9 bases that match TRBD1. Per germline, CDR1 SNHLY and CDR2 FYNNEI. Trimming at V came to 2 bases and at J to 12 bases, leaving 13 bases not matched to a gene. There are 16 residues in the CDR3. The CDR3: CASSEMGQGGNGELFF. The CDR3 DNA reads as TGTGCCAGCAGTGAAATGGGACAGGGAGGGAATGGTGAACTGTTTTTT.

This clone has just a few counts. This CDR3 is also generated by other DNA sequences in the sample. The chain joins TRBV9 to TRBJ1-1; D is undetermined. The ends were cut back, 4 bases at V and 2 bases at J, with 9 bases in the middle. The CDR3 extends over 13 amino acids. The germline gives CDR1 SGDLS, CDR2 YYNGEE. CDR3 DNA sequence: TGTGCCAGCAGCCCTCCGGGAAACACTGAAGCTTTCTTT. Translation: CASSPPGNTEAFF.

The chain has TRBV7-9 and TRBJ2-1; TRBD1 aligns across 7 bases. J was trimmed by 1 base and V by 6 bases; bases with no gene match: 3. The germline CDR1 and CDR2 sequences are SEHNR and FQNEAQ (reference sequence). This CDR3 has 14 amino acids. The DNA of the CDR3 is TGTGCCAGCAGAAGGACAGGATCCTACAATGAGCAGTTCTTC. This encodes CASRRTGSYNEQFF. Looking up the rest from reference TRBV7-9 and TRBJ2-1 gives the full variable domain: DTGVSQNPRHKITKRGQNVTFRCDPISEHNRLYWYRQTLGQGPEFLTYFQNEAQLEKSRLLSDRFSAERPKGSFSTLEIQRTEQGDSAMYLCASRRTGSYNEQFFGPGTRLTVL.

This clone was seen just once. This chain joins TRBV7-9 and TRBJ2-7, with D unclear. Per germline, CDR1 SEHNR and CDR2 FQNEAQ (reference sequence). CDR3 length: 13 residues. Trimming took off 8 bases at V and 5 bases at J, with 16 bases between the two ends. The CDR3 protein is CASSTGQVHEQYF. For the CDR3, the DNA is TGTGCCAGCTCCACGGGTCAAGTCCACGAGCAGTACTTC. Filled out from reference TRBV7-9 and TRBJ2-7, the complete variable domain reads DTGVSQNPRHKITKRGQNVTFRCDPISEHNRLYWYRQTLGQGPEFLTYFQNEAQLEKSRLLSDRFSAERPKGSFSTLEIQRTEQGDSAMYLCASSTGQVHEQYFGPGTRLTVT.

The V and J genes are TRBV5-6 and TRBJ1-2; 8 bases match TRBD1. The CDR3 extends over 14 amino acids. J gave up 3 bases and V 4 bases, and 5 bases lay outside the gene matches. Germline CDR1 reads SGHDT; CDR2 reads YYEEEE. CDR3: CASSPGQGYYGYTF. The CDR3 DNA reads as TGTGCCAGCAGCCCCGGACAGGGCTACTATGGCTACACCTTC.

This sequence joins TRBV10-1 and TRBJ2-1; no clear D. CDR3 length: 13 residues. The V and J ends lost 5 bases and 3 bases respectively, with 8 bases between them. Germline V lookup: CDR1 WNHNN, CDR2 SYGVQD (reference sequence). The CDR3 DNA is TGCGCCAGCAGTTTGGGCAGCTACAATGAGCAGTTCTTC. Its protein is CASSLGSYNEQFF.

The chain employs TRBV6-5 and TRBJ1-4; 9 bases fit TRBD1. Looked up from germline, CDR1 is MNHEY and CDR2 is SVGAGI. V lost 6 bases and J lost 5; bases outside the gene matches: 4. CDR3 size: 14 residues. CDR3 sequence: CASRGTGRNEKLFF. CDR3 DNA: TGTGCCAGCAGGGGGACAGGGAGGAATGAAAAACTGTTTTTT.

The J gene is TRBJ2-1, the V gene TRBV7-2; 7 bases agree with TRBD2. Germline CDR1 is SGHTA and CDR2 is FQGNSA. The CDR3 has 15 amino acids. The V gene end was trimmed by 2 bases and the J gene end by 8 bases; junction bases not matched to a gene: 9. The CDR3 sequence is CASSLLGGGSYEQFF. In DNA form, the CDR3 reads TGTGCCAGCAGCTTATTAGGCGGGGGTTCCTATGAGCAGTTCTTC.

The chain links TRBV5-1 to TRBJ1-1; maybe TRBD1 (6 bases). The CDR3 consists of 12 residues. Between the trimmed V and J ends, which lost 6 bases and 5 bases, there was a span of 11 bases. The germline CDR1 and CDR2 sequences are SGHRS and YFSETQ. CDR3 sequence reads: CASKAGETEAFF. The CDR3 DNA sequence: TGCGCCAGCAAAGCAGGGGAAACTGAAGCTTTCTTT.

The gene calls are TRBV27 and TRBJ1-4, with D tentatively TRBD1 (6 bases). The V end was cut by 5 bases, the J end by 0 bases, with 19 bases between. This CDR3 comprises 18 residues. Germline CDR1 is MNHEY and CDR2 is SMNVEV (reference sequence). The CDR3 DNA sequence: TGTGCCAGCAGTCGCTCCCCGGACAGACTTGCAACTAATGAAAAACTGTTTTTT. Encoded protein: CASSRSPDRLATNEKLFF.